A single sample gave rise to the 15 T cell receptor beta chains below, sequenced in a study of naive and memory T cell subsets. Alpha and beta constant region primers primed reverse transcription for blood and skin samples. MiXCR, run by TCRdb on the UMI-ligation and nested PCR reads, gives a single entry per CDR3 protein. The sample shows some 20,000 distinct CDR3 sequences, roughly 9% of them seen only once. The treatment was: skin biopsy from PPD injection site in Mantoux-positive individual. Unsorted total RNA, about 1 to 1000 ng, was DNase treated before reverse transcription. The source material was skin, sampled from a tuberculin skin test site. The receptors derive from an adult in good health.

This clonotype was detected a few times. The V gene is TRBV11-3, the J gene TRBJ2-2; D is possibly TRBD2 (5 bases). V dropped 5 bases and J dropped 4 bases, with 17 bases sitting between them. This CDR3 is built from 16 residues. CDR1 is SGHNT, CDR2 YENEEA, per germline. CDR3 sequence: CASSRAEASLTGELFF. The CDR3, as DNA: TGTGCCAGCAGCCGCGCAGAGGCTAGCCTCACCGGGGAGCTGTTTTTT.

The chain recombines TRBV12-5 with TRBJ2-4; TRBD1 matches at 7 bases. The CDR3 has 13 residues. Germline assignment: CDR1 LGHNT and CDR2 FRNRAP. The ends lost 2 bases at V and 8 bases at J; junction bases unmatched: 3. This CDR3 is CASGLPGGDIQYF. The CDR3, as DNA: TGTGCTAGTGGTTTGCCAGGGGGAGACATTCAGTACTTC.

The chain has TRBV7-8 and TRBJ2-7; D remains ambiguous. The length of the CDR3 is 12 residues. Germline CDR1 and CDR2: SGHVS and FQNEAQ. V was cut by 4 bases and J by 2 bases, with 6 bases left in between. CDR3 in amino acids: CASSSVPYEQYF. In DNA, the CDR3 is TGTGCCAGCAGCTCGGTTCCCTACGAGCAGTACTTC.

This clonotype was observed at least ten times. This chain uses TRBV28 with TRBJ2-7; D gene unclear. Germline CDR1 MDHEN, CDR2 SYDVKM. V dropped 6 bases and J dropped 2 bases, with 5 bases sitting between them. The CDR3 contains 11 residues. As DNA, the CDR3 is TGTGCCAGCAGCCCCACCTACGAGCAGTACTTC. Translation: CASSPTYEQYF.

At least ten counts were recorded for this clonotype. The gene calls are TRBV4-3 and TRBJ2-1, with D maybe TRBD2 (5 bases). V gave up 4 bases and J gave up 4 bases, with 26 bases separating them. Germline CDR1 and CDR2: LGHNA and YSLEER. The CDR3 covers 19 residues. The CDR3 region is CASSRERYGEGTVYNEQFF. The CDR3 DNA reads TGCGCCAGCAGCCGAGAGAGGTATGGAGAGGGCACGGTTTACAATGAGCAGTTCTTC.

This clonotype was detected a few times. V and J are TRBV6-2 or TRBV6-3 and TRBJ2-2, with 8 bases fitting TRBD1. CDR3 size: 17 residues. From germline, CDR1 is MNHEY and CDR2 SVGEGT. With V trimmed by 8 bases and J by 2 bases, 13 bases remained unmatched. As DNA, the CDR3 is TGTGCCAGCCTTAGCGGACAGGGCAGGGGTAACACCGGGGAGCTGTTTTTT. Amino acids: CASLSGQGRGNTGELFF.

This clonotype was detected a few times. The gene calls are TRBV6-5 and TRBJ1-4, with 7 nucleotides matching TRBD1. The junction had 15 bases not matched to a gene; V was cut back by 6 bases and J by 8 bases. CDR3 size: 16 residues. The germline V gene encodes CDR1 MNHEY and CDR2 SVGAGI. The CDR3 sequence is CASSPVAAGGEEKLFF. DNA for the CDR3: TGTGCCAGCAGCCCCGTTGCGGCAGGGGGTGAGGAAAAACTGTTTTTT.

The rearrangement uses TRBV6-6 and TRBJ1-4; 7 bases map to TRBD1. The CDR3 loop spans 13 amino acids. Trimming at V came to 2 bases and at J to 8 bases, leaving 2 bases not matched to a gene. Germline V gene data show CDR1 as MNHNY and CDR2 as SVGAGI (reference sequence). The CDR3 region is CASSYGDSEKLFF. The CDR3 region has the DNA TGTGCCAGCAGTTACGGGGACAGCGAAAAACTGTTTTTT.

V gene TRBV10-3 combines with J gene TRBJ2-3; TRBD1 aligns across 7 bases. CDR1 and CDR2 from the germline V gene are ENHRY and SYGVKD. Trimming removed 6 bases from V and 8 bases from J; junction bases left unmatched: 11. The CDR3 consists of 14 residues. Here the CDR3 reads CAISSGQTGITQYF. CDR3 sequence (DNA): TGTGCCATCAGCTCGGGACAGACTGGGATTACGCAGTATTTT.

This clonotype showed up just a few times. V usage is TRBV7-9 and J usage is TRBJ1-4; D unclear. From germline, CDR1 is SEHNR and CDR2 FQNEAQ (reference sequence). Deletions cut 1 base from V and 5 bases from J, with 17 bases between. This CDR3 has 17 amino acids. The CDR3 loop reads CASSLGSGHGLNEKLFF. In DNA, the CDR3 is TGTGCCAGCAGCTTAGGCAGCGGGCACGGACTCAATGAAAAACTGTTTTTT.

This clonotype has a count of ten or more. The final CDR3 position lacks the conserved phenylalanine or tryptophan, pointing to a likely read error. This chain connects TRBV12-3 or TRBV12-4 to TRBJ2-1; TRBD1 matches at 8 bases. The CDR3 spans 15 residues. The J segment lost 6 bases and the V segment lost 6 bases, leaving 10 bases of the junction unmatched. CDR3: CASRYDRGNANEQFL. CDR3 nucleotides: TGTGCCAGCAGATACGACAGGGGAAATGCCAATGAGCAGTTCCTC.

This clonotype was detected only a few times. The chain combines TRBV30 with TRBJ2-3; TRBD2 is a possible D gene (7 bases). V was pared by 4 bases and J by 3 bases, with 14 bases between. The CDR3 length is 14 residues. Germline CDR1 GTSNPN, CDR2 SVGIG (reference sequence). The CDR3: CAWTREGGTDTQYF. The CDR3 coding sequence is TGTGCCTGGACCCGAGAGGGGGGGACAGATACGCAGTATTTT.

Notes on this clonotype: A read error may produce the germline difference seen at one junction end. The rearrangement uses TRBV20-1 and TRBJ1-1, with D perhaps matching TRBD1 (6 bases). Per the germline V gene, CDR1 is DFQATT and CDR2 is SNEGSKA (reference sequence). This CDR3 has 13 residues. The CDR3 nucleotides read TGCAGTGCTCCTGGACAGCCGAACACTGAAGCTCTCTTT. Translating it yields CSAPGQPNTEALF.

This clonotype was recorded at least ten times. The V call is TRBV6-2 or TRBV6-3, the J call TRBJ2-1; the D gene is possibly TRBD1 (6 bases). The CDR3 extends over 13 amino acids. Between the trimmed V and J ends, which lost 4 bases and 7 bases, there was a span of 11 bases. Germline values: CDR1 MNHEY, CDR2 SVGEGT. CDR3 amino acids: CASSSIQGNEQFF. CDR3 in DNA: TGTGCCAGCAGTTCCATACAGGGTAATGAGCAGTTCTTC.

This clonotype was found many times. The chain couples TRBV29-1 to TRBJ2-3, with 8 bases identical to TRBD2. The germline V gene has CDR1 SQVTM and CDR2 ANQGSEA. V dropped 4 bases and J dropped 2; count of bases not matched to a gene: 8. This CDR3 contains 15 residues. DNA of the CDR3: TGCAGCGTTGCAGAGCGGGAGTCCTACACAGATACGCAGTATTTT. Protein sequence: CSVAERESYTDTQYF.